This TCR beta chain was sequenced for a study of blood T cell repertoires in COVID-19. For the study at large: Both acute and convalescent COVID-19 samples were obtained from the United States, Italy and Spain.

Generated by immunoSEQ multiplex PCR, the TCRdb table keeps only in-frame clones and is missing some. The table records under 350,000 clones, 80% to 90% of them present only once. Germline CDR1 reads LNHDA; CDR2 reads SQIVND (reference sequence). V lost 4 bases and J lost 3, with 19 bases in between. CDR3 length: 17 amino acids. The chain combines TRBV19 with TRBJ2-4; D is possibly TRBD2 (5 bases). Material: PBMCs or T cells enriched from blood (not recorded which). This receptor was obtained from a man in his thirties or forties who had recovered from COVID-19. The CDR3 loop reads CASSTGRGPGLKNIQYF. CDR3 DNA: TGTGCCAGTAGTACTGGTCGGGGTCCGGGCCTCAAAAACATTCAGTACTTC.